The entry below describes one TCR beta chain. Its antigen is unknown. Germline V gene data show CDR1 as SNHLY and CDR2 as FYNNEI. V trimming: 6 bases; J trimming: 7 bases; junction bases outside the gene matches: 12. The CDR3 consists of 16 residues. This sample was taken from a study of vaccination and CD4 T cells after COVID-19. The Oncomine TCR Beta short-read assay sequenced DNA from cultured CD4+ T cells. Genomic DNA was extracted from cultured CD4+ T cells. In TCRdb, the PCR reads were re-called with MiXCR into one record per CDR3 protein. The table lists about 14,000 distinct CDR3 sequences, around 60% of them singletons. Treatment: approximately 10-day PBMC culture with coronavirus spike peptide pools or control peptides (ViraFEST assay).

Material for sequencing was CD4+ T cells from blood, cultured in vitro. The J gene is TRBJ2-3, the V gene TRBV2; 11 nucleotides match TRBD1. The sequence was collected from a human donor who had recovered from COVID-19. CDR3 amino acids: CASRPTWGQGVNTQYF. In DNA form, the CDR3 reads TGTGCCAGCAGACCGACCTGGGGACAGGGGGTAAATACGCAGTATTTT. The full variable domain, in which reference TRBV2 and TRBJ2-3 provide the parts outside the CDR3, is EPEVTQTPSHQVTQMGQEVILRCVPISNHLYFYWYRQILGQKVEFLVSFYNNEISEKSEIFDDQFSVERPDGSNFTLKIRSTKLEDSAMYFCASRPTWGQGVNTQYFGPGTRLTVL.